The source of this T cell receptor beta chain is a study of OX40 agonist ivuxolimab in advanced cancers. As regards this clone: The antigen remains undetermined.

The CDR3 extends over 14 amino acids. Germline V gene data show CDR1 as SEHNR and CDR2 as FQNEAQ (reference sequence). Trimming pared 5 bases from V and 6 bases from J, leaving 16 bases between. TCRdb keeps only in-frame clones here, not all; method: immunoSEQ multiplex PCR. The sample holds about 78,000 clones, roughly 93% seen once. The study, taken as a whole, reports: CD8+ T cells were the subset that, on average, had more expanded clones than CD4+.

The chain carries TRBV7-9 and TRBJ1-1, with D possibly matching TRBD1 (6 bases). This sequence originates from an adult with an advanced solid tumor such as melanoma, head and neck, liver or kidney cancer. The sample was CD4+ or CD8+ T cells sorted from blood, taken in a trial of the OX40 agonist ivuxolimab. CDR3 DNA sequence: TGTGCCAGCAGCATATATACAGGGTGGGCTGAAGCTTTCTTT. Translating it yields CASSIYTGWAEAFF. Filled out from reference TRBV7-9 and TRBJ1-1, the complete variable domain reads DTGVSQNPRHKITKRGQNVTFRCDPISEHNRLYWYRQTLGQGPEFLTYFQNEAQLEKSRLLSDRFSAERPKGSFSTLEIQRTEQGDSAMYLCASSIYTGWAEAFFGQGTRLTVV.